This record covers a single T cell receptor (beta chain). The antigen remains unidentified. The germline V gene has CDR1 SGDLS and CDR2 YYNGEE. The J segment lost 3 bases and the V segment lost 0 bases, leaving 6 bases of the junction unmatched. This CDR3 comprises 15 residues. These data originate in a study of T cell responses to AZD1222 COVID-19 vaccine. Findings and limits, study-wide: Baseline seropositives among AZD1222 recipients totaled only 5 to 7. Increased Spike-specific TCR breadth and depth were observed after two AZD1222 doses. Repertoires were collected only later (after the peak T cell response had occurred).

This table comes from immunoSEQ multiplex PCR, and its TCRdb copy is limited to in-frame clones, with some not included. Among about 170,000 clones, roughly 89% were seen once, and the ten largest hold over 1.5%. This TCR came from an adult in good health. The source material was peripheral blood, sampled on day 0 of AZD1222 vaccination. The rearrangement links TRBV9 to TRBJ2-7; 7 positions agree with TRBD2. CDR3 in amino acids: CASSVASGGIYEQYF. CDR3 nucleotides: TGTGCCAGCAGCGTAGCTAGCGGAGGGATCTACGAGCAGTACTTC.